This T cell receptor (beta chain) was sequenced for a study of Graves' ophthalmopathy and Graves' hyperthyroidism. As for this clonotype: The target antigen is unknown. At one of its ends the junction is not consistent with the germline gene, which may arise from a read error.

RNA transcripts yielded amplified TCR beta CDR3 regions. The first round was an RT-PCR with HTBI primers, and the second round was a multiplex PCR. In TCRdb, the multiplex PCR reads were re-called with MiXCR into one record per CDR3 protein. Found here are some 1.1 million distinct CDR3 sequences, roughly 35% of them singletons; the top ten hold approximately 10%. Study-level results: Ophthalmopathy progression predictions by the model showed roughly 75% specificity and about 71% sensitivity. Discriminating ophthalmopathy from stable hyperthyroidism, a 13-signature model attained a sensitivity of about 88% and a specificity of around 77%. The blood repertoire also included most expanded thyroid clonotypes above 0.001 frequency.

Uncontrolled infections, pregnancy, lactation or other autoimmune diseases led to patient exclusion. Germline CDR1 reads SGHTA; CDR2 reads FQGTGA. The CDR3 extends over 16 amino acids. The chain carries TRBV7-3 and TRBJ2-7; the D gene is possibly TRBD2 (5 bases). This TCR was sampled from an adult man with Graves' hyperthyroidism. The sample was peripheral blood or thyroid tissue (not recorded which). The CDR3 protein is CASSQERTTFSYEQYF. In nucleotides, the CDR3 is TGCGCCAGCAGCCAAGAGCGGACCACCTTCTCCTACGAGCAGTACTTC.